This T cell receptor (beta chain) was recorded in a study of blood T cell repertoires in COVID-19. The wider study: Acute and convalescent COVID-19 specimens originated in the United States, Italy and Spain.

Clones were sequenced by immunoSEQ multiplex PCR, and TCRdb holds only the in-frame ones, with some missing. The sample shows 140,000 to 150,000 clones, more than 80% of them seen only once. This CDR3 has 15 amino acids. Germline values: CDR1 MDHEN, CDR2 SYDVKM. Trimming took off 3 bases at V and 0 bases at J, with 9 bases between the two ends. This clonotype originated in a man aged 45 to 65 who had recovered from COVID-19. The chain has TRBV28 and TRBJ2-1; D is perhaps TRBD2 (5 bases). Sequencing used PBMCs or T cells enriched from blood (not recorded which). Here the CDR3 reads CASSLTTPSYNEQFF. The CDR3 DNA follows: TGTGCCAGCAGTTTGACTACCCCCTCCTACAATGAGCAGTTCTTC.